This is a list of T cell receptor beta chains from one sample in a study of T cell responses to AZD1222 COVID-19 vaccine. Assay: immunoSEQ multiplex PCR; the TCRdb copy retains only in-frame clones and omits some. Altogether about 84,000 clones are present, 75% to 90% being singletons, with the ten largest covering just over 30%. Sequencing used peripheral blood, obtained on day 0 of AZD1222 vaccination. These receptors were obtained from an adult in good health. The CDR3 runs from the conserved cysteine through the conserved F or W. Each record gives: D gene, J gene, CDR3 length, V gene, clone size, CDR3 protein, CDR3 DNA. A D gene is named only where the DNA matches it firmly. Only part of the rows carry a size: once, few, many, or a class if the clone is expanded.

d_gene: TRBD1; j_gene: TRBJ2-5; len: 14; v_gene: TRBV10-2; abundance: NA; CDR3aa: CASRQTGVQETQYF; CDR3nt: TGCGCCAGCAGACAGACAGGGGTCCAAGAGACCCAGTACTTC
d_gene: NA; j_gene: TRBJ2-1; len: 19; v_gene: TRBV6-4; abundance: NA; CDR3aa: CASSDSISGSGGRDNEQFF; CDR3nt: TGTGCCAGCAGTGACTCTATTAGCGGCTCAGGGGGAAGGGACAATGAGCAGTTCTTC
d_gene: TRBD2; j_gene: TRBJ2-3; len: 17; v_gene: TRBV5-1; abundance: NA; CDR3aa: CASSSETSRKRTDTQYF; CDR3nt: TGCGCCAGCAGCTCGGAGACTAGCCGAAAACGCACAGATACGCAGTATTTT
d_gene: TRBD1; j_gene: TRBJ1-4; len: 15; v_gene: TRBV6-5; abundance: NA; CDR3aa: CASRPRQGVHEKLFF; CDR3nt: TGTGCCAGCAGGCCCCGACAGGGGGTCCATGAAAAACTGTTTTTT
d_gene: NA; j_gene: TRBJ1-3; len: 16; v_gene: TRBV18; abundance: NA; CDR3aa: CASSPTEFEGGNTIYF; CDR3nt: TGTGCCAGCTCTCCCACGGAGTTTGAGGGAGGAAACACCATATATTTT
d_gene: NA; j_gene: TRBJ2-7; len: 15; v_gene: TRBV27; abundance: NA; CDR3aa: CASSFVGQNSYEQYF; CDR3nt: TGTGCCAGCAGTTTTGTGGGGCAGAACTCCTACGAGCAGTACTTC
d_gene: TRBD1; j_gene: TRBJ2-2; len: 16; v_gene: TRBV18; abundance: once; CDR3aa: CASSPLWNRGSGELFF; CDR3nt: TGTGCCAGCTCACCACTTTGGAACAGGGGGTCCGGGGAGCTGTTTTTT
d_gene: TRBD2; j_gene: TRBJ2-7; len: 15; v_gene: TRBV4-3; abundance: NA; CDR3aa: CASSLEIAGPYEQYF; CDR3nt: TGCGCCAGCAGCCTCGAAATAGCGGGACCCTACGAGCAGTACTTC
d_gene: NA; j_gene: TRBJ1-2; len: 16; v_gene: TRBV4-1; abundance: NA; CDR3aa: CASSQVGGRARGGYTF; CDR3nt: TGCGCCAGCAGCCAAGTTGGGGGCAGGGCGAGAGGCGGCTACACCTTC
d_gene: TRBD1; j_gene: TRBJ1-1; len: 14; v_gene: TRBV30; abundance: few; CDR3aa: CAWMRTGPNTEAFF; CDR3nt: TGTGCCTGGATGAGGACAGGGCCGAACACTGAAGCTTTCTTT
d_gene: NA; j_gene: TRBJ1-3; len: 16; v_gene: TRBV7-2; abundance: NA; CDR3aa: CASSLGLVSSGNTIYF; CDR3nt: TGTGCCAGCAGCTTAGGTCTGGTTAGCTCTGGAAACACCATATATTTT
d_gene: NA; j_gene: TRBJ2-3; len: 15; v_gene: TRBV9; abundance: NA; CDR3aa: CASSLRGAGTDTQYF; CDR3nt: TGTGCCAGCAGCCTCAGGGGGGCCGGGACAGATACGCAGTATTTT
d_gene: NA; j_gene: TRBJ1-4; len: 14; v_gene: TRBV7-3; abundance: NA; CDR3aa: CASTPGATNEKLFF; CDR3nt: TGTGCCAGCACCCCTGGGGCAACTAATGAAAAACTGTTTTTT
d_gene: TRBD2; j_gene: TRBJ2-7; len: 16; v_gene: TRBV27; abundance: few; CDR3aa: CASSLLGSGGPYEQYF; CDR3nt: TGTGCCAGCAGTCTTCTGGGATCGGGAGGACCTTACGAGCAGTACTTC
d_gene: NA; j_gene: TRBJ2-3; len: 15; v_gene: TRBV7-9; abundance: once; CDR3aa: CASVPGETSTDTQYF; CDR3nt: TGTGCCAGCGTACCAGGGGAGACTAGCACAGATACGCAGTATTTT
d_gene: NA; j_gene: TRBJ2-3; len: 15; v_gene: TRBV6-6; abundance: NA; CDR3aa: CASSYRTLSTDTQYF; CDR3nt: TGTGCCAGCAGTTACCGGACACTTAGCACAGATACGCAGTATTTT
d_gene: NA; j_gene: TRBJ1-3; len: 16; v_gene: TRBV4-2; abundance: NA; CDR3aa: CASSQDIQSSGNTIYF; CDR3nt: TGTGCCAGCAGCCAAGATATCCAAAGCTCTGGAAACACCATATATTTT
d_gene: NA; j_gene: TRBJ2-7; len: 11; v_gene: TRBV3-1/TRBV3-2; abundance: NA; CDR3aa: CASSRAKFLYF; CDR3nt: TGTGCCAGCAGCCGAGCCAAGTTTCTGTACTTC
d_gene: TRBD2; j_gene: TRBJ2-3; len: 16; v_gene: TRBV20-1; abundance: NA; CDR3aa: CSASGLAGGQEDTQYF; CDR3nt: TGCAGTGCTAGTGGACTAGCGGGAGGGCAGGAAGATACGCAGTATTTT
d_gene: TRBD2; j_gene: TRBJ2-1; len: 16; v_gene: TRBV10-3; abundance: NA; CDR3aa: CAISGPGGETQYEQFF; CDR3nt: TGTGCCATCAGTGGCCCCGGGGGGGAGACCCAATATGAGCAGTTCTTC
d_gene: NA; j_gene: TRBJ2-3; len: 15; v_gene: TRBV28; abundance: NA; CDR3aa: CASSLGGRGGDTQYF; CDR3nt: TGTGCCAGCAGTTTAGGCGGGCGGGGAGGAGATACGCAGTATTTT
d_gene: TRBD2; j_gene: TRBJ2-2; len: 16; v_gene: TRBV7-2; abundance: NA; CDR3aa: CASSLVAGAGTGELFF; CDR3nt: TGTGCCAGCAGCTTAGTCGCGGGAGCGGGCACCGGGGAGCTGTTTTTT
d_gene: NA; j_gene: TRBJ2-5; len: 15; v_gene: TRBV7-2; abundance: NA; CDR3aa: CASSWGNTAQETQYF; CDR3nt: TGTGCCAGCAGCTGGGGGAACACCGCCCAAGAGACCCAGTACTTC
d_gene: NA; j_gene: TRBJ1-1; len: 14; v_gene: TRBV6-5; abundance: NA; CDR3aa: CATSEGGMNTEAFF; CDR3nt: TGTGCCACGTCAGAGGGGGGTATGAACACTGAAGCTTTCTTT
d_gene: TRBD2; j_gene: TRBJ2-2; len: 15; v_gene: TRBV6-4; abundance: many; CDR3aa: CASSATSGSTGELFF; CDR3nt: TGTGCCAGCAGTGCCACGAGCGGGAGCACCGGGGAGCTGTTTTTT
d_gene: TRBD2; j_gene: TRBJ2-5; len: 18; v_gene: TRBV4-1; abundance: NA; CDR3aa: CASSQDYNLAGGQETQYF; CDR3nt: TGCGCCAGCAGCCAAGATTATAATCTAGCGGGCGGCCAAGAGACCCAGTACTTC
d_gene: NA; j_gene: TRBJ1-2; len: 15; v_gene: TRBV21-1; abundance: once; CDR3aa: CASSLRAPRDYGYTF; CDR3nt: TGTGCCAGCAGCCTCCGGGCCCCCCGCGACTATGGCTACACCTTC
d_gene: TRBD2; j_gene: TRBJ2-3; len: 10; v_gene: TRBV28; abundance: NA; CDR3aa: CATWGGTQYF; CDR3nt: TGTGCCACCTGGGGGGGGACGCAGTATTTT
d_gene: NA; j_gene: TRBJ2-5; len: 12; v_gene: TRBV7-9; abundance: NA; CDR3aa: CASSPTADTQYF; CDR3nt: TGTGCCAGCAGCCCCACCGCCGATACCCAGTACTTC
d_gene: TRBD1; j_gene: TRBJ1-5; len: 15; v_gene: TRBV4-1; abundance: NA; CDR3aa: CASSAGQLSNQPQHF; CDR3nt: TGCGCCAGCAGCGCGGGACAGCTAAGCAATCAGCCCCAGCATTTT
d_gene: NA; j_gene: TRBJ2-1; len: 12; v_gene: TRBV29-1; abundance: NA; CDR3aa: CSVEDRPTRRFF; CDR3nt: TGCAGCGTTGAAGATCGCCCTACTAGACGGTTCTTC
d_gene: NA; j_gene: TRBJ1-4; len: 14; v_gene: TRBV5-6; abundance: NA; CDR3aa: CASSLALQNEKLFF; CDR3nt: TGTGCCAGCAGCTTGGCCTTACAGAACGAAAAACTGTTTTTT
d_gene: NA; j_gene: TRBJ1-1; len: 12; v_gene: TRBV6-2/TRBV6-3; abundance: NA; CDR3aa: CASRYGQSQTFF; CDR3nt: TGTGCCAGCAGATACGGACAGAGCCAAACTTTCTTT
d_gene: NA; j_gene: TRBJ2-5; len: 12; v_gene: TRBV28; abundance: NA; CDR3aa: CASTGPGETQYF; CDR3nt: TGTGCCAGCACCGGGCCAGGGGAGACCCAGTACTTC
d_gene: NA; j_gene: TRBJ2-1; len: 13; v_gene: TRBV7-9; abundance: NA; CDR3aa: CASSLPELSEQFF; CDR3nt: TGTGCCAGCAGCTTGCCTGAGTTGAGCGAGCAGTTCTTC
d_gene: NA; j_gene: TRBJ2-1; len: 14; v_gene: TRBV14; abundance: NA; CDR3aa: CASSPGTGYNEQFF; CDR3nt: TGTGCCAGCAGCCCCGGAACAGGGTACAATGAGCAGTTCTTC
d_gene: NA; j_gene: TRBJ1-4; len: 11; v_gene: TRBV20-1; abundance: NA; CDR3aa: CSAPSLEKLFF; CDR3nt: TGCAGTGCCCCAAGTCTCGAAAAACTGTTTTTT
d_gene: NA; j_gene: TRBJ1-5; len: 13; v_gene: TRBV7-2; abundance: few; CDR3aa: CASSLDRDQPQHF; CDR3nt: TGTGCCAGCAGCTTAGACCGGGACCAGCCCCAGCATTTT
d_gene: NA; j_gene: TRBJ1-2; len: 16; v_gene: TRBV3-1/TRBV3-2; abundance: NA; CDR3aa: CASSQLPSGPGDGYTF; CDR3nt: TGTGCCAGCAGCCAACTTCCGTCGGGCCCCGGCGATGGCTACACCTTC
d_gene: TRBD1; j_gene: TRBJ2-5; len: 15; v_gene: TRBV5-1; abundance: NA; CDR3aa: CASSPQGQGFETQYF; CDR3nt: TGCGCCAGCAGCCCGCAGGGACAGGGGTTTGAGACCCAGTACTTC
d_gene: TRBD1; j_gene: TRBJ2-7; len: 14; v_gene: TRBV29-1; abundance: NA; CDR3aa: CSVGGQGASYEQYF; CDR3nt: TGCAGCGTTGGGGGACAGGGGGCGAGCTACGAGCAGTACTTC
d_gene: NA; j_gene: TRBJ1-3; len: 16; v_gene: TRBV7-9; abundance: NA; CDR3aa: CASSLWTGEIGNTIYF; CDR3nt: TGTGCCAGCAGCCTGTGGACGGGAGAAATCGGAAACACCATATATTTT
d_gene: TRBD1; j_gene: TRBJ1-2; len: 11; v_gene: TRBV12-3/TRBV12-4; abundance: NA; CDR3aa: CATKGAGGYTF; CDR3nt: TGTGCCACCAAGGGGGCAGGGGGCTACACCTTC
d_gene: NA; j_gene: TRBJ1-1; len: 12; v_gene: TRBV4-1; abundance: NA; CDR3aa: CASSQDRGSSFF; CDR3nt: TGCGCCAGCAGCCAAGATCGGGGTTCGTCTTTCTTT
d_gene: NA; j_gene: TRBJ2-7; len: 15; v_gene: TRBV5-1; abundance: once; CDR3aa: CASSLAAGQTYEQYF; CDR3nt: TGCGCCAGCAGCTTGGCCGCAGGACAAACTTACGAGCAGTACTTC
d_gene: NA; j_gene: TRBJ2-1; len: 14; v_gene: TRBV3-1/TRBV3-2; abundance: once; CDR3aa: CASSQGPWKNEQFF; CDR3nt: TGTGCCAGCAGCCAAGGTCCGTGGAAGAATGAGCAGTTCTTC
d_gene: NA; j_gene: TRBJ1-2; len: 14; v_gene: TRBV2; abundance: NA; CDR3aa: CASRQTLEGYGYTF; CDR3nt: TGTGCCAGCAGACAGACACTAGAGGGCTATGGCTACACCTTC
d_gene: NA; j_gene: TRBJ2-7; len: 13; v_gene: TRBV2; abundance: NA; CDR3aa: CASSGQTAYEQYF; CDR3nt: TGTGCCAGCAGTGGACAGACAGCTTACGAGCAGTACTTC
d_gene: TRBD1; j_gene: TRBJ2-7; len: 14; v_gene: TRBV2; abundance: few; CDR3aa: CASIPGQGDYEQYF; CDR3nt: TGTGCCAGCATCCCCGGACAGGGGGACTACGAGCAGTACTTC
d_gene: NA; j_gene: TRBJ2-1; len: 15; v_gene: TRBV27; abundance: once; CDR3aa: CASSQTGSQGNEQFF; CDR3nt: TGTGCCAGCAGTCAAACCGGGTCCCAGGGAAATGAGCAGTTCTTC
d_gene: NA; j_gene: TRBJ1-5; len: 14; v_gene: TRBV19; abundance: NA; CDR3aa: CASNGPLWSQPQHF; CDR3nt: TGTGCCAGTAATGGCCCATTATGGAGTCAGCCCCAGCATTTT
d_gene: NA; j_gene: TRBJ1-2; len: 15; v_gene: TRBV4-1; abundance: NA; CDR3aa: CASSQETTSNYGYTF; CDR3nt: TGCGCCAGCAGCCAAGAAACGACATCTAACTATGGCTACACCTTC
d_gene: NA; j_gene: TRBJ1-2; len: 15; v_gene: TRBV7-9; abundance: NA; CDR3aa: CASSSREVRRNGYTF; CDR3nt: TGTGCCAGCAGCTCAAGGGAGGTTAGGAGAAATGGCTACACCTTC
d_gene: NA; j_gene: TRBJ2-7; len: 11; v_gene: TRBV6-5; abundance: NA; CDR3aa: CASMALGEQYF; CDR3nt: TGTGCCAGCATGGCCCTAGGGGAGCAGTACTTC